The TCR beta chain described here comes from a study of blood T cell repertoires in COVID-19. Turning to the study itself: Samples came from the United States, Italy and Spain, spanning acute and convalescent COVID-19. The cDNA or gDNA used as material had been derived from T cells, B-cell-depleted T cells, or PBMCs.

The trim removed 0 bases at V and 0 bases at J, leaving 9 bases unmatched. The germline gives CDR1 SGHRS, CDR2 YFSETQ. The CDR3 consists of 18 residues. In the original workflow: From reference gene primer amplification, estimates of nucleated cell counts were derived. Method: immunoSEQ multiplex PCR; TCRdb's copy keeps in-frame clones and lacks some. That table is the source of V, J and clone size, and D and trimming were worked out from the DNA. The repertoire holds around 40,000 clones, with roughly 80% as singletons. This chain links TRBV5-1 with TRBJ2-3; 8 nucleotides agree with TRBD2. The source of this sequence is a woman aged 80 or over with acute or convalescent COVID-19. The source material was peripheral blood. CDR3 nucleotide sequence: TGCGCCAGCAGCTTGGGGGTGGCTAGCGGGTCCAGCACAGATACGCAGTATTTT. Residues: CASSLGVASGSSTDTQYF. Supplemented by reference TRBV5-1 and TRBJ2-3, the full variable domain reads KAGVTQTPRYLIKTRGQQVTLSCSPISGHRSVSWYQQTPGQGLQFLFEYFSETQRNKGNFPGRFSGRQFSNSRSEMNVSTLELGDSALYLCASSLGVASGSSTDTQYFGPGTRLTVL.